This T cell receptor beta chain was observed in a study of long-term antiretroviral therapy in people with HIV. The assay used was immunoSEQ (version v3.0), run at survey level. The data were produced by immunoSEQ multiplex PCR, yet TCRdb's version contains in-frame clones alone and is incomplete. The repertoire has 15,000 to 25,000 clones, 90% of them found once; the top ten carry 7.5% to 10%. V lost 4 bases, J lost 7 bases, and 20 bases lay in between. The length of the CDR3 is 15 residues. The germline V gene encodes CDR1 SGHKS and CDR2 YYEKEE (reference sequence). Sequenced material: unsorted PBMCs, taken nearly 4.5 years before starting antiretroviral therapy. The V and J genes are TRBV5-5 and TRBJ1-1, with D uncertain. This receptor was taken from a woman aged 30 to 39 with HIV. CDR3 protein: CASSIGRLRTYEAFF. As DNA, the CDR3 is TGTGCCAGCAGCATTGGGCGGTTGAGGACTTATGAAGCTTTCTTT.